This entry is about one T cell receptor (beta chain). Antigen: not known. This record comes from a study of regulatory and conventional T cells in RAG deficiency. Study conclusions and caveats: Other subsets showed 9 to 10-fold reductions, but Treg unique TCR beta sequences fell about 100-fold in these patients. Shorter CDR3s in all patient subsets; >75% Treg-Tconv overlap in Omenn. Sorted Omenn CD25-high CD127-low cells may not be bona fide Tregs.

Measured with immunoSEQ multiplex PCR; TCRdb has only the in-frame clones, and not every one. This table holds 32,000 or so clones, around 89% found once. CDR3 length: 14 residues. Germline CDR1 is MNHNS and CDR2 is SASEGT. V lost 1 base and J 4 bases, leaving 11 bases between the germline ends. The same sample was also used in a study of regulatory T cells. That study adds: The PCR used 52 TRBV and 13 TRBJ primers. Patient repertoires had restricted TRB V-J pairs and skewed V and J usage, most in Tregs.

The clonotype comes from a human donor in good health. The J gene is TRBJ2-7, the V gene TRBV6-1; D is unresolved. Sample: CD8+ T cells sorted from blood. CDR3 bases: TGTGCCAGCAGTGAAGGCGATCGAGATTACGAGCAGTACTTC. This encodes CASSEGDRDYEQYF.